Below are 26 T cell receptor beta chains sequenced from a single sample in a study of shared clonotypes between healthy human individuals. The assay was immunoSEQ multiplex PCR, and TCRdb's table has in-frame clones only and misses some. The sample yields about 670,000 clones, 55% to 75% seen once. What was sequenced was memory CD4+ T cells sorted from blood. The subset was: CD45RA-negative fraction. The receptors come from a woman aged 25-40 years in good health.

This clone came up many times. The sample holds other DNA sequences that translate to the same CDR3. CDR3 region: CASSERHEQFF. The CDR3 coding sequence is TGTGCCAGCAGTGAGCGACATGAGCAGTTCTTC. The V gene is TRBV2, the J gene TRBJ2-1; D ambiguous. CDR1 is SNHLY and CDR2 is FYNNEI in the germline V gene. The CDR3 totals 11 residues. Trimming removed 3 bases at V and 8 bases at J, with 5 bases between.

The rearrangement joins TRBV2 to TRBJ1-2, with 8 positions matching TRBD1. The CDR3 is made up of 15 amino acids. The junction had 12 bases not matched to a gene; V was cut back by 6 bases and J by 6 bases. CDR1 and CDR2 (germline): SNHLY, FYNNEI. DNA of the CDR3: TGTGCCAGCAGCATCGGGACAGGTTACTTTGATGGCTACACCTTC. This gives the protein CASSIGTGYFDGYTF. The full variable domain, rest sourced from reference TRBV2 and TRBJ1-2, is EPEVTQTPSHQVTQMGQEVILRCVPISNHLYFYWYRQILGQKVEFLVSFYNNEISEKSEIFDDQFSVERPDGSNFTLKIRSTKLEDSAMYFCASSIGTGYFDGYTFGSGTRLTVV.

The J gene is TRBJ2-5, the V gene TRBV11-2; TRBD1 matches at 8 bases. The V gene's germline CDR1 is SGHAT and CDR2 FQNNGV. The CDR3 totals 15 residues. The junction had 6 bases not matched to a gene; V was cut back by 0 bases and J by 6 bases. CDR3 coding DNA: TGTGCCAGCAGCTTAGATCAGGGGGCGGAGAAGACCCAGTACTTC. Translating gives CASSLDQGAEKTQYF.

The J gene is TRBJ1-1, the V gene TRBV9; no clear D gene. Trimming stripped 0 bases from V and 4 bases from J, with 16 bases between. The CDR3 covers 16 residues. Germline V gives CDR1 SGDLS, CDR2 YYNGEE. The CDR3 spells CASSVGGGWVGTEAFF. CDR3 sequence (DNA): TGTGCCAGCAGCGTAGGAGGCGGGTGGGTCGGCACTGAAGCTTTCTTT. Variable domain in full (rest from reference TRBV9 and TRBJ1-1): DSGVTQTPKHLITATGQRVTLRCSPRSGDLSVYWYQQSLDQGLQFLIQYYNGEERAKGNILERFSAQQFPDLHSELNLSSLELGDSALYFCASSVGGGWVGTEAFFGQGTRLTVV.

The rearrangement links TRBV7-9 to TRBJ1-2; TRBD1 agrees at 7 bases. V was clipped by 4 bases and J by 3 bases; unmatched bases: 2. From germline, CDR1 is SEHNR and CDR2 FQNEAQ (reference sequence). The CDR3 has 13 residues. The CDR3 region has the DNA TGTGCCAGCAGCTGGGACAGTCACTATGGCTACACCTTC. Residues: CASSWDSHYGYTF.

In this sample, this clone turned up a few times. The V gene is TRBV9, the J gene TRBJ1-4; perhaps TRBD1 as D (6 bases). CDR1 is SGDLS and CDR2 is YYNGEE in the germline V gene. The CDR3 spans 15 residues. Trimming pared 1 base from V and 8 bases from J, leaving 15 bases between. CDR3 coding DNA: TGTGCCAGCAGCGTAAGGGGGGCTGAGATGGAAAAACTGTTTTTT. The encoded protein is CASSVRGAEMEKLFF.

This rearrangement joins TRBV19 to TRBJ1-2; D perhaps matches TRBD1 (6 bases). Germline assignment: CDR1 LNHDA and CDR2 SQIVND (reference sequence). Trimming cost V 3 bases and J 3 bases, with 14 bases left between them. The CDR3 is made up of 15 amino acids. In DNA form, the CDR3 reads TGTGCCAGTAGTATGGGCGGGGGGCCATACTATGGCTACACCTTC. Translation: CASSMGGGPYYGYTF.

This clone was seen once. CDR3 bases: TGTGCCACCAGCAGAGATCGCGCAGGAGCTCGCCCCCAGCATTTT. Translation: CATSRDRAGARPQHF. The chain links TRBV15 to TRBJ1-5, with D uncertain. V gave up 0 bases and J gave up 10 bases, with 16 bases separating them. The CDR3 runs to 15 residues. Germline V gene sequence: CDR1 LNHNV, CDR2 YYDKDF (reference sequence). Complete variable domain (other parts from reference TRBV15 and TRBJ1-5): DAMVIQNPRYQVTQFGKPVTLSCSQTLNHNVMYWYQQKSSQAPKLLFHYYDKDFNNEADTPDNFQSRRPNTSFCFLDIRSPGLGDTAMYLCATSRDRAGARPQHFGDGTRLSIL.

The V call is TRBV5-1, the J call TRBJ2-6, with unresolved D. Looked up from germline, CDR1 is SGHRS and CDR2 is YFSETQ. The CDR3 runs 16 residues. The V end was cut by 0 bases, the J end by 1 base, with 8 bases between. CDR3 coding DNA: TGCGCCAGCAGCTTGGTAGTCCAGTCTGGGGCCAACGTCCTGACTTTC. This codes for CASSLVVQSGANVLTF.

CDR3 protein: CASSLGRDRGELFF. The CDR3 region has the DNA TGCGCCAGCAGCTTGGGTAGGGACCGAGGGGAGCTGTTTTTT. The chain couples TRBV5-1 to TRBJ2-2; D possibly matches TRBD1 or TRBD2 (5 bases each). Germline V CDR1 and CDR2: SGHRS, YFSETQ. There are 14 residues in the CDR3. V lost 0 bases and J lost 8, with 11 bases in between.

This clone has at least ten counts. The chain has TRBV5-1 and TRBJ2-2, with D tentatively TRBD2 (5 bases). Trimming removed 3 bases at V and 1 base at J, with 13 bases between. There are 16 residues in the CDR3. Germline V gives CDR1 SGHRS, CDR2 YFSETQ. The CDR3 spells CASSSPASRNTGELFF. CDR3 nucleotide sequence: TGCGCCAGCAGCTCCCCGGCTAGCAGGAACACCGGGGAGCTGTTTTTT.

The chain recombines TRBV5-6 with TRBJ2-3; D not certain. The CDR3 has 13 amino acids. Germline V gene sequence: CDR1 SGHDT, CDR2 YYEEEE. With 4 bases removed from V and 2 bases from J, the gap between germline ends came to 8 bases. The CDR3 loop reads CASSATTTDTQYF. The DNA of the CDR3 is TGTGCCAGCAGCGCAACTACCACAGATACGCAGTATTTT. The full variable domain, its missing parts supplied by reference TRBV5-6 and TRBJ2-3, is DAGVTQSPTHLIKTRGQQVTLRCSPKSGHDTVSWYQQALGQGPQFIFQYYEEEERQRGNFPDRFSGHQFPNYSSELNVNALLLGDSALYLCASSATTTDTQYFGPGTRLTVL.

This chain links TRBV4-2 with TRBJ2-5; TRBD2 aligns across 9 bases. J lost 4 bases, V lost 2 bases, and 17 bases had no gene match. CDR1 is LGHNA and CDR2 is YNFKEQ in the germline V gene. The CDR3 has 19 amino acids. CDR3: CASSQNPSGDPYSGETQYF. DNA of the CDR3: TGTGCCAGCAGCCAAAACCCTAGCGGGGACCCCTACTCAGGAGAGACCCAGTACTTC.

The CDR3 coding sequence is TGCGCCAGCAGCCAGAGGGGGGGTGGCTACGAGCAGTACTTC. It is translated as CASSQRGGGYEQYF. The gene calls are TRBV4-1 and TRBJ2-7; tentative D call: TRBD2 (7 bases). V was cut by 3 bases and J by 3 bases, with 12 bases left in between. The CDR3 contains 14 residues. Germline loops: CDR1 MGHRA, CDR2 YSYEKL.

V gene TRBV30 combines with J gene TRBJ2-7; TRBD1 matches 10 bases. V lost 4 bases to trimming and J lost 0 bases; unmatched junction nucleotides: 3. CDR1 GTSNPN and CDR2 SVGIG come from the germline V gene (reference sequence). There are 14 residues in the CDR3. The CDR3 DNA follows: TGTGCCTGGAAGGGACAGGGGAGCTCCTACGAGCAGTACTTC. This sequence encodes CAWKGQGSSYEQYF. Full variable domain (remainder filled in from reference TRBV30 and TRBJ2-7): SQTIHQWPATLVQPVGSPLSLECTVEGTSNPNLYWYRQAAGRGLQLLFYSVGIGQISSEVPQNLSASRPQDRQFILSSKKLLLSDSGFYLCAWKGQGSSYEQYFGPGTRLTVT.

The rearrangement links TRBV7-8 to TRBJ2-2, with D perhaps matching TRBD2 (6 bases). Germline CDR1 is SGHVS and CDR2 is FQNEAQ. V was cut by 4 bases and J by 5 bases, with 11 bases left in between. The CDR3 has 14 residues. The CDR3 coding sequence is TGTGCCAGCAGCTCGGGAGTTCGTACCGGGGAGCTGTTTTTT. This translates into CASSSGVRTGELFF.

The CDR3 region is CASSQWTGDEQYF. The CDR3 coding sequence is TGTGCCAGCAGCCAATGGACAGGGGACGAGCAGTACTTC. This sequence joins TRBV5-5 and TRBJ2-7; 9 positions agree with TRBD1. This CDR3 contains 13 residues. CDR1 and CDR2 (germline): SGHKS, YYEKEE (reference sequence). The trim removed 4 bases at V and 5 bases at J, leaving 4 bases unmatched.

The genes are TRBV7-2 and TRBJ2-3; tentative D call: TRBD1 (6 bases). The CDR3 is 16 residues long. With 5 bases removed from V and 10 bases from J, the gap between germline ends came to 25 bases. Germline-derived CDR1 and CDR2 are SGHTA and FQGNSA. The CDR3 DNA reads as TGTGCCAGCAGCCCCAGCCGGGACATTCATATTGGTCCGCAGTATTTT. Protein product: CASSPSRDIHIGPQYF.

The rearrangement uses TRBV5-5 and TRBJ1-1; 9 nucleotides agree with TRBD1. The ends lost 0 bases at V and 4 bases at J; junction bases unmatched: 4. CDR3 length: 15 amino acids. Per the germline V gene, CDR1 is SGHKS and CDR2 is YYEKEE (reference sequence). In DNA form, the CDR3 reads TGTGCCAGCAGCTTGGAGGGACAGGGCTTCACTGAAGCTTTCTTT. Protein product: CASSLEGQGFTEAFF.

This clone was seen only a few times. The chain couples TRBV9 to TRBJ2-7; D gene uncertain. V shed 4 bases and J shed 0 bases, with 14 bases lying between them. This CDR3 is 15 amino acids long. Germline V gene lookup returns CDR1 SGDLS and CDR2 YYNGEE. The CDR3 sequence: CASSPSTVSSYEQYF. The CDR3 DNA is TGTGCCAGCAGCCCCTCGACTGTCAGCTCCTACGAGCAGTACTTC.

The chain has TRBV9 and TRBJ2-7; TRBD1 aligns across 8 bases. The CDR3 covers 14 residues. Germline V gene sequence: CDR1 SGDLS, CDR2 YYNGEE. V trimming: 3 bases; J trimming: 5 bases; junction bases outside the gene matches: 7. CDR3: CASSARDRLHEQYF. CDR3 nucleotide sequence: TGTGCCAGCAGCGCCAGGGACAGGCTCCACGAGCAGTACTTC.

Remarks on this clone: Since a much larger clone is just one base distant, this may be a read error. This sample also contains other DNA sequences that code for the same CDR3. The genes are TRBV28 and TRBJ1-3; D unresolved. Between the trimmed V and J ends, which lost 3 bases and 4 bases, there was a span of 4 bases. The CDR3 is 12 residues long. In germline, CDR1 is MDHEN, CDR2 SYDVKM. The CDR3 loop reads CASSFAGNTIYF. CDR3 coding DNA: TGTGCCAGCAGTTTTGCCGGAAACACCATATATTTT.

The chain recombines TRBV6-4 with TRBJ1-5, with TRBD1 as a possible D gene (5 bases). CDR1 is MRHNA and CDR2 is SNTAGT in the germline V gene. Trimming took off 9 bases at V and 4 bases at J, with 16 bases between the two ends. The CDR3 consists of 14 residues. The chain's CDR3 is CASSEGEGNQPQHF. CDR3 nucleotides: TGTGCCAGTTCAGAGGGCGAGGGGAATCAGCCCCAGCATTTT.

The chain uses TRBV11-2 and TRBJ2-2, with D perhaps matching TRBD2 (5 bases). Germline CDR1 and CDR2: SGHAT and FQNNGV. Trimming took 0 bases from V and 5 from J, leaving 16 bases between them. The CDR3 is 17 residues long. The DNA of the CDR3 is TGTGCCAGCAGCTTAGATAGTGGGAGACATTCTACCGGGGAGCTGTTTTTT. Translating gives CASSLDSGRHSTGELFF.

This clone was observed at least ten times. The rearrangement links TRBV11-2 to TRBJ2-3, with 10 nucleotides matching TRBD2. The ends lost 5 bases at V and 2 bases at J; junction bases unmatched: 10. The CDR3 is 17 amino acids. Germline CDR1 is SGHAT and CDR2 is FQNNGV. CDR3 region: CASSNSLLAGDTDTQYF. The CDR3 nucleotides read TGTGCCAGCAGCAATAGCCTCCTAGCGGGGGACACAGATACGCAGTATTTT.

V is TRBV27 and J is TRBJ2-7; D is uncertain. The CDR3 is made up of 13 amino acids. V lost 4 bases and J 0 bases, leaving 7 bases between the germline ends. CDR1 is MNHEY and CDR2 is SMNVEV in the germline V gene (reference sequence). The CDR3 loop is CASSSGHSYEQYF. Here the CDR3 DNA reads TGTGCCAGCAGTTCGGGCCACTCCTACGAGCAGTACTTC.